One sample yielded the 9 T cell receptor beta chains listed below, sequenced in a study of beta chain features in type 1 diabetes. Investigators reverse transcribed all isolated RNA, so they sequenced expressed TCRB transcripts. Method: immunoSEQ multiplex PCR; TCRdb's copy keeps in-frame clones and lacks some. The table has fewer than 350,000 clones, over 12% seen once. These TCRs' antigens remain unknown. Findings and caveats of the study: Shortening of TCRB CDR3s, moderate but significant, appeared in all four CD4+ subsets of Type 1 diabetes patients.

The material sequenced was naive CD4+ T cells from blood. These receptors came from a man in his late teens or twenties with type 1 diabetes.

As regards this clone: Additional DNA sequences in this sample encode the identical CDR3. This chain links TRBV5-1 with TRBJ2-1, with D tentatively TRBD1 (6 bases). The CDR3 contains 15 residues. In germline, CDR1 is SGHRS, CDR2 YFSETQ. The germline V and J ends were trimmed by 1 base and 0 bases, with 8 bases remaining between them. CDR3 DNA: TGCGCCAGCAGCTTGCAGGGGAGCTCCTACAATGAGCAGTTCTTC. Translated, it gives CASSLQGSSYNEQFF.

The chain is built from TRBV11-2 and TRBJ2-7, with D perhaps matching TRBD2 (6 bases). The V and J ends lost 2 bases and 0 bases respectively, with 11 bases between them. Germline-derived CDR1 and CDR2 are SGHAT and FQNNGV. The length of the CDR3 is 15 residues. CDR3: CASSLRGRASYEQYF. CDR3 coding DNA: TGTGCCAGCAGCTTACGGGGGAGAGCCTCCTACGAGCAGTACTTC.

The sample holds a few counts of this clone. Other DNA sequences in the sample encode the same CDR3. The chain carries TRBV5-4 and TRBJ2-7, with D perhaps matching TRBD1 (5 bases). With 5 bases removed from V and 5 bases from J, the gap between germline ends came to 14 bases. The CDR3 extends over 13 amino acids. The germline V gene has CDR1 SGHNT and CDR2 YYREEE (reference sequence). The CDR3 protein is CASRRQGSHEQYF. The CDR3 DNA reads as TGTGCCAGCAGGCGGCAGGGTAGCCACGAGCAGTACTTC.

The CDR3 nucleotides read TGCAGCGTATTAGCGGGGGGGATGTGGAATGAGCAGTTCTTC. Residues: CSVLAGGMWNEQFF. This chain uses TRBV29-1 with TRBJ2-1; 11 bases map to TRBD2. Trimming removed 6 bases from V and 7 bases from J; junction bases left unmatched: 8. This CDR3 region has 14 residues. Looked up from germline, CDR1 is SQVTM and CDR2 is ANQGSEA.

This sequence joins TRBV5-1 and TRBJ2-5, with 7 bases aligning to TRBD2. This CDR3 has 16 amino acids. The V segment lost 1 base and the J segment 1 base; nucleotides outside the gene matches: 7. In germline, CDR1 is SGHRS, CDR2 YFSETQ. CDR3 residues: CASSLQSSGFQETQYF. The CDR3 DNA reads TGCGCCAGCAGCTTGCAGTCTAGCGGATTCCAAGAGACCCAGTACTTC.

The DNA for the CDR3 is TGTGCCTGGAGCCAGGGGGCGGGGTCCGGTCGAGCTTTCTTT. It is translated as CAWSQGAGSGRAFF. V and J are TRBV30 and TRBJ1-1; 8 bases are a match to TRBD1. The CDR3 has 14 amino acids. Germline loops: CDR1 GTSNPN, CDR2 SVGIG (reference sequence). J lost 10 bases, V lost 3 bases, and 13 bases had no gene match.

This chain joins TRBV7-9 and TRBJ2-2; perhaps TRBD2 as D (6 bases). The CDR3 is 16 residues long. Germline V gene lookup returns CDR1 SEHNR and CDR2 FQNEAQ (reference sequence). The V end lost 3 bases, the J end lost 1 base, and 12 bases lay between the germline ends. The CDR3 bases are TGTGCCAGCAGCTTTGAGGTAGCGGTGAACACCGGGGAGCTGTTTTTT. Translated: CASSFEVAVNTGELFF.

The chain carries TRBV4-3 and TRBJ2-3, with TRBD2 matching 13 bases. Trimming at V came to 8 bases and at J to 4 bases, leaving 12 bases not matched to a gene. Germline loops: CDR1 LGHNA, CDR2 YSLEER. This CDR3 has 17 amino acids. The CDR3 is CASASLLLAGGPDTQYF. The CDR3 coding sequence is TGCGCCAGCGCATCGCTACTACTAGCGGGGGGGCCAGATACGCAGTATTTT.

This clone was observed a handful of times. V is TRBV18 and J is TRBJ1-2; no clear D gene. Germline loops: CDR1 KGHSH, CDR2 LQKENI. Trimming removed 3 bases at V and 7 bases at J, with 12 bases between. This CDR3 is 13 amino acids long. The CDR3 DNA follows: TGTGCCAGCTCACCGGGGAGCAACCTTGGCTACACCTTC. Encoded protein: CASSPGSNLGYTF.